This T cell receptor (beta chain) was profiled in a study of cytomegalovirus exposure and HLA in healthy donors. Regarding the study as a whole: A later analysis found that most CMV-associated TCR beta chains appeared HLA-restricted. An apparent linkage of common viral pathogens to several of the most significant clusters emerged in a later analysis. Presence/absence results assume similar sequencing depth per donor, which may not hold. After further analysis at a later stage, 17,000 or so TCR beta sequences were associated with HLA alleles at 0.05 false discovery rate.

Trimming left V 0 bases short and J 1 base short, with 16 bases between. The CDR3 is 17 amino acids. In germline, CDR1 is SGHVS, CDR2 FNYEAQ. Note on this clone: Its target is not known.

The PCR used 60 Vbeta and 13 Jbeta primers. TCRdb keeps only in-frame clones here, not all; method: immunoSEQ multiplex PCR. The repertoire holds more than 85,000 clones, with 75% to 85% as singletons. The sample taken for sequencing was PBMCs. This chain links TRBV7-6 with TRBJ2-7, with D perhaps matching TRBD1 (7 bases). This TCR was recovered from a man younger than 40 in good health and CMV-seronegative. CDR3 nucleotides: TGTGCCAGCAGCTTAGCCCACGGGCAGGGGGGATCCTACGAGCAGTACTTC. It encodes CASSLAHGQGGSYEQYF. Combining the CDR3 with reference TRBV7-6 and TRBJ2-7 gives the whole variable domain GAGVSQSPRYKVTKRGQDVALRCDPISGHVSLYWYRQALGQGPEFLTYFNYEAQQDKSGLPNDRFSAERPEGSISTLTIQRTEQRDSAMYRCASSLAHGQGGSYEQYFGPGTRLTVT.